Detailed here is one T cell receptor beta chain. The antigen is unknown. Profiling relied on immunoSEQ multiplex PCR, and the TCRdb table lists in-frame clones only, not all of them. The sample carries about 150,000 clones, 90% recorded once. This record comes from a study of T cell responses to AZD1222 COVID-19 vaccine. Study-level findings and limits: Recipients of two AZD1222 doses showed rising Spike-specific TCR breadth and depth.

The length of the CDR3 is 14 residues. CDR1 is SGHRS, CDR2 YFSETQ, per germline. Trimming cost V 1 base and J 1 base, with 8 bases left between them. The chain couples TRBV5-1 to TRBJ1-1; D unclear. The source material was peripheral blood, sampled 28 days after the second AZD1222 dose. The receptor comes from an adult who received the AZD1222 COVID-19 vaccine. The CDR3 sequence is CASSLRGGNTEAFF. In DNA, the CDR3 is TGCGCCAGCAGCTTGCGGGGTGGGAACACTGAAGCTTTCTTT.